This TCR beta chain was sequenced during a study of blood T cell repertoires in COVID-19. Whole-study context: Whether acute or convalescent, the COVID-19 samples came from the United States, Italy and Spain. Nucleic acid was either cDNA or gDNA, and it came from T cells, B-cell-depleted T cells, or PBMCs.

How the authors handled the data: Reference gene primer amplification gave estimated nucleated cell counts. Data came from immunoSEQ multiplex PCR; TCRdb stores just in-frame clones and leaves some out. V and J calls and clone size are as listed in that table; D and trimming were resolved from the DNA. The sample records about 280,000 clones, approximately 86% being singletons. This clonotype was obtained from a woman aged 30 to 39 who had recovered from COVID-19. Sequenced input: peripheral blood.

CDR3 residues: CASRDRGRSPTLEAFF. The CDR3 DNA is TGTGCCAGCAGAGACAGGGGAAGATCGCCAACCCTTGAAGCTTTCTTT. The chain links TRBV5-8 to TRBJ1-1; TRBD1 agrees at 8 bases. Trimming removed 5 bases from V and 7 bases from J; junction bases left unmatched: 16. This CDR3 spans 16 amino acids. Germline V lookup: CDR1 SGHTS, CDR2 YDEGEE.